Following are 25 T cell receptor beta chains from one sample sequenced in a study of blood T cell repertoires in COVID-19. Clones were sequenced by immunoSEQ multiplex PCR, and TCRdb holds only the in-frame ones, with some missing. The repertoire consists of roughly 330,000 clones, with 88% occurring once and the leading ten covering about 5%. Sequencing was performed on PBMCs or T cells enriched from blood (not recorded which). The receptors come from a man aged 25-45 years who had recovered from COVID-19.

The V gene is TRBV19, the J gene TRBJ2-4, with TRBD1 as a possible D gene (7 bases). This CDR3 region has 17 residues. The germline CDR1 and CDR2 sequences are LNHDA and SQIVND (reference sequence). V gave up 3 bases and J gave up 9 bases, with 24 bases separating them. The DNA for the CDR3 is TGTGCCAGTAGTATCATACGGACAGGAGGGTCTTTGGGCATTCAGTACTTC. It specifies CASSIIRTGGSLGIQYF.

The chain has TRBV7-9 and TRBJ2-5; TRBD2 matches at 8 bases. Germline V CDR1 and CDR2: SEHNR, FQNEAQ (reference sequence). V lost 3 bases and J lost 1; bases outside the gene matches: 7. This CDR3 is 16 amino acids long. The CDR3 region has the DNA TGTGCCAGCAGCTTTACCCCGGGACTAGGCCAAGAGACCCAGTACTTC. Translation: CASSFTPGLGQETQYF.

This chain uses TRBV9 with TRBJ1-6; D is perhaps TRBD1 (5 bases). This CDR3 is 17 amino acids long. Trimming cost V 0 bases and J 7 bases, with 17 bases left between them. Germline values: CDR1 SGDLS, CDR2 YYNGEE. CDR3 sequence (DNA): TGTGCCAGCAGCGTAGATCCCGGGGGGGTTAAGAATTCACCCCTCCACTTT. Protein sequence: CASSVDPGGVKNSPLHF. The complete variable domain, with remaining parts taken from reference TRBV9 and TRBJ1-6, reads DSGVTQTPKHLITATGQRVTLRCSPRSGDLSVYWYQQSLDQGLQFLIQYYNGEERAKGNILERFSAQQFPDLHSELNLSSLELGDSALYFCASSVDPGGVKNSPLHFGNGTRLTVT.

The chain joins TRBV7-9 to TRBJ1-1; possible D gene TRBD1, 6 bases. Between the trimmed V and J ends, which lost 2 bases and 1 base, there was a span of 14 bases. This CDR3 has 16 amino acids. Per germline, CDR1 SEHNR and CDR2 FQNEAQ (reference sequence). In nucleotides, the CDR3 is TGTGCCAGCAGCTTATCTCCAGGGGCGAGGAACACTGAAGCTTTCTTT. It yields the protein CASSLSPGARNTEAFF. Supplemented by reference TRBV7-9 and TRBJ1-1, the full variable domain reads DTGVSQNPRHKITKRGQNVTFRCDPISEHNRLYWYRQTLGQGPEFLTYFQNEAQLEKSRLLSDRFSAERPKGSFSTLEIQRTEQGDSAMYLCASSLSPGARNTEAFFGQGTRLTVV.

V usage is TRBV7-9 and J usage is TRBJ1-3; possibly TRBD1 for D (5 bases). Germline CDR1 reads SEHNR; CDR2 reads FQNEAQ (reference sequence). Trimming took off 5 bases at V and 0 bases at J, with 8 bases between the two ends. CDR3 size: 14 residues. This CDR3 is CASSLTGSGNTIYF. CDR3 bases: TGTGCCAGCAGCCTTACAGGCTCTGGAAACACCATATATTTT.

The chain recombines TRBV19 with TRBJ1-2; D remains unclear. CDR1 is LNHDA and CDR2 is SQIVND in the germline V gene (reference sequence). Trimming shortened V by 3 bases and J by 4 bases, and 9 bases separated the two germline ends. The CDR3 totals 13 residues. CDR3 coding DNA: TGTGCCAGTAGTATTACACCGATCTATGGCTACACCTTC. Translation: CASSITPIYGYTF.

The chain couples TRBV5-6 to TRBJ1-2; 9 nucleotides align to TRBD1. V trimming: 4 bases; J trimming: 4 bases; junction bases outside the gene matches: 11. Per the germline V gene, CDR1 is SGHDT and CDR2 is YYEEEE. The CDR3 length is 16 residues. The CDR3 reads CASSGGGQGDGYGYTF. As DNA, the CDR3 is TGTGCCAGCAGCGGTGGGGGACAGGGTGATGGCTATGGCTACACCTTC.

A note on this clone: The sample has other DNA sequences that encode this CDR3 too. The rearrangement links TRBV3-1 (or the pseudogene TRBV3-2) to TRBJ1-6, with 10 nucleotides matching TRBD1. The CDR3 totals 14 residues. CDR1 and CDR2 from the germline V gene are LGHDT and YNNKEL (reference sequence). The V gene end was trimmed by 4 bases and the J gene end by 7 bases; junction bases not matched to a gene: 1. CDR3 DNA: TGTGCCAGCAGCCCGGGACAGGGGAATTCACCCCTCCACTTT. Translating gives CASSPGQGNSPLHF.

This chain connects TRBV20-1 to TRBJ1-2, with no clear D. V was shortened by 3 bases and J by 6 bases, with 5 bases between the two germline ends. There are 10 residues in the CDR3. Germline V gives CDR1 DFQATT, CDR2 SNEGSKA (reference sequence). CDR3 sequence reads: CSASDNGYTF. CDR3 DNA sequence: TGCAGTGCTAGTGATAATGGCTACACCTTC.

J is TRBJ1-1 and V is TRBV2; a possible D gene is TRBD1 (6 bases). This CDR3 spans 13 amino acids. V was cut by 6 bases and J by 8 bases, with 16 bases left in between. The germline gives CDR1 SNHLY, CDR2 FYNNEI. This CDR3 is CASSPEGGTEAFF. The DNA for the CDR3 is TGTGCCAGCAGCCCGGAGGGAGGGACAGAAGCTTTCTTT.

Concerning this clone itself: Other DNA sequences of this sample code for an identical CDR3. This sequence joins TRBV28 and TRBJ2-2; 8 bases align to TRBD1. V lost 6 bases and J lost 2; bases outside the gene matches: 2. Germline V gene sequence: CDR1 MDHEN, CDR2 SYDVKM. The CDR3 sequence is 14 residues long. The CDR3, as DNA: TGTGCCAGCAGCGGACAGGGTAACACCGGGGAGCTGTTTTTT. Residues: CASSGQGNTGELFF.

The rearrangement joins TRBV5-4 to TRBJ2-7; 11 positions match TRBD2. The germline V gene encodes CDR1 SGHNT and CDR2 YYREEE (reference sequence). The CDR3 is 15 residues long. V lost 3 bases and J lost 7; bases outside the gene matches: 9. CDR3 bases: TGTGCCAGCAGCTCTTTAGCGGGGGGGAATACAGAGCAGTACTTC. Protein: CASSSLAGGNTEQYF. Full variable domain (missing parts from reference TRBV5-4 and TRBJ2-7): ETGVTQSPTHLIKTRGQQVTLRCSSQSGHNTVSWYQQALGQGPQFIFQYYREEENGRGNFPPRFSGLQFPNYSSELNVNALELDDSALYLCASSSLAGGNTEQYFGPGTRLTVT.

The V gene is TRBV19, the J gene TRBJ2-3, with 8 nucleotides matching TRBD2. CDR1 and CDR2 from the germline V gene are LNHDA and SQIVND (reference sequence). The junction had 9 bases not matched to a gene; V was cut back by 10 bases and J by 3 bases. The length of the CDR3 is 14 residues. In DNA form, the CDR3 reads TGTGCCACCGCAGCGGGGGATCCTACAGATACGCAGTATTTT. It specifies CATAAGDPTDTQYF.

This chain connects TRBV5-1 to TRBJ1-2; D perhaps matches TRBD1 (6 bases). V was shortened by 7 bases and J by 0 bases, with 13 bases between the two germline ends. The CDR3 is made up of 14 amino acids. The germline V gene has CDR1 SGHRS and CDR2 YFSETQ. The chain's CDR3 is CASWDTASNYGYTF. Here the CDR3 DNA reads TGCGCCAGCTGGGACACGGCTTCTAACTATGGCTACACCTTC.

Concerning this clone: Germline and junction disagree at one end, which may indicate a read error. This rearrangement joins TRBV11-2 to TRBJ1-6; 7 nucleotides align to TRBD1. This CDR3 comprises 16 residues. Germline CDR1 SGHAT, CDR2 FQNNGV. CDR3 in amino acids: CANSPEGARGYSPLHF. For the CDR3, the DNA is TGTGCCAACAGCCCCGAGGGGGCCCGGGGTTATTCACCCCTCCACTTT.

This clone was found once. The chain uses TRBV5-1 and TRBJ1-1; D unclear. Germline V lookup: CDR1 SGHRS, CDR2 YFSETQ. CDR3 length equals 14 residues. The germline V and J ends were trimmed by 0 bases and 6 bases, with 12 bases remaining between them. CDR3 protein: CASSLATGVAEAFF. For the CDR3, the DNA is TGCGCCAGCAGCTTGGCCACGGGTGTCGCTGAAGCTTTCTTT.

The chain uses TRBV20-1 and TRBJ2-7; D possibly corresponds to TRBD1 (5 bases). V was cut by 5 bases and J by 6 bases, with 11 bases left in between. The CDR3 is made up of 11 amino acids. Germline V gene sequence: CDR1 DFQATT, CDR2 SNEGSKA (reference sequence). CDR3 in amino acids: CSAPRTGEQYF. As DNA, the CDR3 is TGCAGTGCTCCTCGCACAGGCGAGCAGTACTTC.

The genes are TRBV9 and TRBJ1-6; TRBD1 is a possible D gene (6 bases). Germline lookup yields CDR1 SGDLS and CDR2 YYNGEE. V gave up 4 bases and J gave up 5 bases, with 16 bases separating them. The length of the CDR3 is 16 residues. The chain's CDR3 is CASSLQGPPNNSPLHF. The CDR3 region has the DNA TGTGCCAGCAGCTTACAGGGTCCCCCTAATAATTCACCCCTCCACTTT. Looking up the rest from reference TRBV9 and TRBJ1-6 gives the full variable domain: DSGVTQTPKHLITATGQRVTLRCSPRSGDLSVYWYQQSLDQGLQFLIQYYNGEERAKGNILERFSAQQFPDLHSELNLSSLELGDSALYFCASSLQGPPNNSPLHFGNGTRLTVT.

The V and J genes are TRBV25-1 and TRBJ2-7; TRBD2 aligns across 7 bases. Germline CDR1 MGHDK, CDR2 SYGVNS. V trimming: 4 bases; J trimming: 3 bases; junction bases outside the gene matches: 6. CDR3 length: 14 residues. As DNA, the CDR3 is TGTGCCAGCAGTGTCGGCGGGGACTACTACGAGCAGTACTTC. Its translation is CASSVGGDYYEQYF.

The chain combines TRBV5-1 with TRBJ1-1; 7 bases line up with TRBD1. Unmatched junction bases numbered 5, after V lost 6 bases and J lost 0 bases. The CDR3 totals 14 residues. CDR1 and CDR2 (germline): SGHRS, YFSETQ. CDR3 sequence: CASNPTGVNTEAFF. CDR3 bases: TGCGCCAGCAACCCTACAGGGGTGAACACTGAAGCTTTCTTT.

The V call is TRBV5-1, the J call TRBJ2-1, with 7 nucleotides matching TRBD2. V shed 5 bases, J shed 0 bases, and the junction held 8 bases outside the gene matches. Germline V gene sequence: CDR1 SGHRS, CDR2 YFSETQ. The length of the CDR3 is 16 residues. The CDR3 bases are TGCGCCAGCAGAAGCCCCAGCGGGGTCTCCTACAATGAGCAGTTCTTC. It yields the protein CASRSPSGVSYNEQFF.

This clone turned up a few times. The chain carries TRBV6-4 and TRBJ2-3; 10 bases agree with TRBD2. Germline CDR1 and CDR2: MRHNA and SNTAGT. Trimming at V came to 5 bases and at J to 2 bases, leaving 4 bases not matched to a gene. The CDR3 is 15 residues long. The CDR3 sequence: CASSKSGGATDTQYF. The CDR3 DNA sequence: TGTGCCAGCAGTAAAAGCGGGGGGGCCACAGATACGCAGTATTTT.

The chain is built from TRBV6-5 and TRBJ2-2, with no clear D. This CDR3 region has 15 residues. Germline values: CDR1 MNHEY, CDR2 SVGAGI. V was cut by 2 bases and J by 6 bases, with 13 bases left in between. The CDR3 DNA sequence: TGTGCCAGCAGTTACCCAGCCTCCGCGGCCGGGGAGCTGTTTTTT. This translates into CASSYPASAAGELFF.

The V gene is TRBV7-2, the J gene TRBJ2-3; TRBD1 might be the D (6 bases). The CDR3 contains 16 residues. V shed 5 bases and J shed 5 bases, with 20 bases lying between them. Germline lookup yields CDR1 SGHTA and CDR2 FQGNSA. The CDR3 DNA reads as TGTGCCAGCAGCCTGGACAGTTACTATCGGGAAGATACGCAGTATTTT. Its translation is CASSLDSYYREDTQYF.

This chain links TRBV7-2 with TRBJ1-3; 7 bases line up with TRBD1. This CDR3 has 19 amino acids. V trimming: 7 bases; J trimming: 0 bases; junction bases outside the gene matches: 18. Germline CDR1 is SGHTA and CDR2 is FQGNSA. DNA of the CDR3: TGTGCCAGCACCCTGGTGGTTTTCGGGACAGAGGTCTCTGGAAACACCATATATTTT. Residues: CASTLVVFGTEVSGNTIYF.